The entry that follows covers one TCR beta chain sequence. Trimming cost V 5 bases and J 0 bases; bases outside gene matches: 8. The CDR3 sequence is 18 residues long. Germline V gives CDR1 SEHNR, CDR2 FQNEAQ (reference sequence). The sample originates from a study of blood T cell repertoires in COVID-19. Turning to the study itself: The United States, Italy and Spain were the sources of the acute and convalescent COVID-19 samples. Sample material is recorded as cDNA or gDNA derived from T cells, B-cell-depleted T cells, or PBMCs.

In the source study's methods: From reference gene primer amplification, estimates of nucleated cell counts were derived. Sequenced by immunoSEQ multiplex PCR; TCRdb stores in-frame clones only, minus some. The V and J calls and clone size come from that table; D and trimming were worked out from the DNA. Of some 380,000 clones in the sample, 90% were seen once. This chain links TRBV7-9 with TRBJ2-2; 11 bases line up with TRBD2. The TCR was taken from a man in his late teens or twenties with active or convalescent COVID-19. Sequencing was carried out using peripheral blood. This CDR3 is CASSPEGLADANTGELFF. The CDR3 DNA is TGTGCCAGCAGCCCTGAGGGACTAGCGGACGCGAACACCGGGGAGCTGTTTTTT.